The 12 T cell receptor beta chains in this list originate from one sample, sequenced in a study of blood T cell repertoires in COVID-19. Data came from immunoSEQ multiplex PCR; TCRdb stores just in-frame clones and leaves some out. The data show about 350,000 clones, 75% to 90% seen once. Sequences were obtained from peripheral blood. The receptor set was obtained from a woman in her fifties or sixties with COVID-19, enrolled during active disease.

The chain couples TRBV7-2 to TRBJ2-3, with D perhaps TRBD2 (6 bases). Trimming stripped 5 bases from V and 2 bases from J, with 17 bases between. This CDR3 has 16 amino acids. Germline V lookup: CDR1 SGHTA, CDR2 FQGNSA. The CDR3 DNA follows: TGTGCCAGCAGCCAAAGGGCGGGATTCCCCACAGATACGCAGTATTTT. It is translated as CASSQRAGFPTDTQYF. Combining the CDR3 with reference TRBV7-2 and TRBJ2-3 gives the whole variable domain GAGVSQSPSNKVTEKGKDVELRCDPISGHTALYWYRQSLGQGLEFLIYFQGNSAPDKSGLPSDRFSAERTGGSVSTLTIQRTQQEDSAVYLCASSQRAGFPTDTQYFGPGTRLTVL.

This clone is a singleton in its sample. This chain connects TRBV10-1 to TRBJ2-7; TRBD1 aligns across 9 bases. This CDR3 contains 15 residues. Germline CDR1 and CDR2: WNHNN and SYGVQD (reference sequence). Germline trimming cut 2 bases from V and 5 bases from J; bases unmatched to any gene: 7. CDR3: CASSEVWGDRDEQYF. The CDR3 coding sequence is TGCGCCAGCAGTGAGGTTTGGGGGGACAGGGACGAGCAGTACTTC.

V gene TRBV27 combines with J gene TRBJ1-2; 7 nucleotides match TRBD1. The J segment lost 2 bases and the V segment lost 6 bases, leaving 9 bases of the junction unmatched. The CDR3 runs to 15 residues. The germline gives CDR1 MNHEY, CDR2 SMNVEV (reference sequence). CDR3 region: CASRKETGQNYGYTF. Written as DNA, the CDR3 is TGTGCCAGCAGAAAAGAAACGGGACAGAACTATGGCTACACCTTC.

The genes are TRBV7-9 and TRBJ1-1; D gene ambiguous. Germline V gene sequence: CDR1 SEHNR, CDR2 FQNEAQ (reference sequence). This CDR3 is built from 13 residues. The ends were cut back, 5 bases at V and 0 bases at J, with 7 bases in the middle. The CDR3 DNA reads as TGTGCCAGCAGCACCCAGGTGAACACTGAAGCTTTCTTT. It translates to CASSTQVNTEAFF. The variable domain in full, completed from reference TRBV7-9 and TRBJ1-1, reads DTGVSQNPRHKITKRGQNVTFRCDPISEHNRLYWYRQTLGQGPEFLTYFQNEAQLEKSRLLSDRFSAERPKGSFSTLEIQRTEQGDSAMYLCASSTQVNTEAFFGQGTRLTVV.

The gene calls are TRBV14 and TRBJ2-1; 7 bases map to TRBD1. The V and J ends lost 4 bases and 5 bases, in that order; junction bases with no gene match: 8. Germline-derived CDR1 and CDR2 are SGHDN and FVKESK. The CDR3 has 15 residues. This chain's CDR3 is CASSLWGQINNEQFF. As DNA, the CDR3 is TGTGCCAGCAGCCTATGGGGACAGATTAACAATGAGCAGTTCTTC. The full variable domain, completed using reference TRBV14 and TRBJ2-1, is EAGVTQFPSHSVIEKGQTVTLRCDPISGHDNLYWYRRVMGKEIKFLLHFVKESKQDESGMPNNRFLAERTGGTYSTLKVQPAELEDSGVYFCASSLWGQINNEQFFGPGTRLTVL.

The chain uses TRBV30 and TRBJ1-2; TRBD1 might be the D (5 bases). CDR3 length: 13 amino acids. V was pared by 1 base and J by 7 bases, with 13 bases between. The germline V gene has CDR1 GTSNPN and CDR2 SVGIG (reference sequence). Here the CDR3 reads CAWSGGEWSGYTF. In DNA form, the CDR3 reads TGTGCCTGGAGTGGGGGGGAGTGGAGTGGCTACACCTTC. The full variable domain, completed using reference TRBV30 and TRBJ1-2, is SQTIHQWPATLVQPVGSPLSLECTVEGTSNPNLYWYRQAAGRGLQLLFYSVGIGQISSEVPQNLSASRPQDRQFILSSKKLLLSDSGFYLCAWSGGEWSGYTFGSGTRLTVV.

The count of this clone is one. The J gene is TRBJ2-3, the V gene TRBV7-6; TRBD1 matches at 7 bases. The J segment lost 0 bases and the V segment lost 3 bases, leaving 0 bases of the junction unmatched. This CDR3 region has 14 residues. CDR1 is SGHVS and CDR2 is FNYEAQ in the germline V gene. CDR3 amino acids: CASSLGQSTDTQYF. DNA for the CDR3: TGTGCCAGCAGCTTGGGACAGAGCACAGATACGCAGTATTTT.

V usage is TRBV5-4 and J usage is TRBJ1-2; TRBD1 matches at 12 bases. V gave up 2 bases and J gave up 4 bases; unmatched junction bases: 3. This CDR3 has 15 amino acids. In germline, CDR1 is SGHNT, CDR2 YYREEE (reference sequence). The CDR3 sequence is CASSFPGQGAYGYTF. CDR3 coding DNA: TGTGCCAGCAGCTTCCCGGGACAGGGGGCCTATGGCTACACCTTC.

The chain carries TRBV9 and TRBJ2-3; TRBD2 aligns across 7 bases. V shed 0 bases and J 1 base; nucleotides not matched to a gene: 5. This CDR3 comprises 16 residues. Per the germline V gene, CDR1 is SGDLS and CDR2 is YYNGEE. The CDR3 sequence: CASSVDLRGGTDTQYF. The CDR3 DNA reads as TGTGCCAGCAGCGTAGACCTCCGGGGGGGCACAGATACGCAGTATTTT.

The gene calls are TRBV4-3 and TRBJ1-6, with D possibly being TRBD1 (6 bases). CDR1 is LGHNA, CDR2 YSLEER, per germline. V was pared by 4 bases and J by 4 bases, with 8 bases between. This CDR3 contains 14 residues. Here the CDR3 DNA reads TGCGCCAGCAGCCCAACAGGGTATAATTCACCCCTCCACTTT. Translating gives CASSPTGYNSPLHF.

This chain links TRBV19 with TRBJ2-1; 12 nucleotides match TRBD1. The CDR3 consists of 14 residues. The V gene end was trimmed by 6 bases and the J gene end by 9 bases; junction bases not matched to a gene: 6. The germline V gene has CDR1 LNHDA and CDR2 SQIVND (reference sequence). The CDR3 coding sequence is TGTGCCAGTAGCACCGGGACAGGGGGCGGTGAGCAGTTCTTC. Its translation: CASSTGTGGGEQFF.

V gene TRBV25-1 combines with J gene TRBJ1-6, with D uncertain. The germline V gene encodes CDR1 MGHDK and CDR2 SYGVNS. There are 13 residues in the CDR3. V was pared by 6 bases and J by 9 bases, with 12 bases between. CDR3 bases: TGTGCCAGCAGCCGAACCCAGGTTTCACCCCTCCACTTT. Encoded protein: CASSRTQVSPLHF.